This TCR beta chain came from a study of blood T cell repertoires in COVID-19. Study-level background: Samples of COVID-19 (acute and convalescent) were obtained from the United States, Italy and Spain. T cells, B-cell-depleted T cells, or PBMCs supplied cDNA or gDNA.

The table lists this clone with a count of one. Original analysis: Reference gene primers were amplified, and this amplification served to estimate nucleated cell counts. The data were produced by immunoSEQ multiplex PCR, yet TCRdb's version contains in-frame clones alone and is incomplete. The V and J calls and clone size come from that table; D and trimming were worked out from the DNA. The sample lists 200,000 to 250,000 clones; around nine tenths were seen once. The V end lost 4 bases, the J end lost 7 bases, and 19 bases lay between the germline ends. The length of the CDR3 is 15 residues. Germline CDR1 is MGHRA and CDR2 is YSYEKL.

Sequenced material: peripheral blood. This TCR came from a woman in her sixties or seventies with acute or convalescent COVID-19. The chain links TRBV4-1 to TRBJ1-2; D not resolved. The CDR3 DNA reads as TGCGCCAGCAGCCTGGGTTCGTTCCCGCCTAGTGGCTACACCTTC. This gives the protein CASSLGSFPPSGYTF.